This T cell receptor (beta chain) appears in the sequencing data of a study of cytomegalovirus exposure and HLA in healthy donors. The PCR contained 60 Vbeta and 13 Jbeta primers. Assay used: immunoSEQ multiplex PCR; TCRdb lists only in-frame clones, some missing. Of under 200,000 clones in the sample, about 81% were seen once. Germline-derived CDR1 and CDR2 are SGHTA and FQGNSA. The trim removed 5 bases at V and 7 bases at J, leaving 7 bases unmatched. This CDR3 is 14 amino acids long. The sample consisted of PBMCs. The chain employs TRBV7-2 and TRBJ2-1; 8 bases agree with TRBD1. The source is a girl under 18 in good health and CMV-seropositive. This chain's CDR3 is CASSPRRQGNEQFF. Written as DNA, the CDR3 is TGTGCCAGCAGCCCGAGAAGACAGGGGAATGAGCAGTTCTTC.